This T cell receptor beta chain was obtained from a study of response to subunit inactivated influenza vaccine. MiXCR was run by TCRdb on the RT-PCR reads, yielding one entry per CDR3 protein. This table holds 500,000 or so distinct CDR3 sequences, 16% found once. With 5 bases removed from V and 7 bases from J, the gap between germline ends came to 15 bases. CDR3 size: 15 residues. This clonotype has just a few counts. This specimen consisted of CD4+ T cells sorted from PBMCs, obtained less than 30 months after vaccination. The chain recombines TRBV12-3 or TRBV12-4 with TRBJ1-6; TRBD1 is a possible D gene (5 bases). This clonotype originated in a man between 50 and 69 years old who received an inactivated influenza vaccine. The CDR3, as DNA: TGTGCCAGCAGTCCCCGGAACAGGTTAAATTCACCCCTCCACTTT. It yields the protein CASSPRNRLNSPLHF.